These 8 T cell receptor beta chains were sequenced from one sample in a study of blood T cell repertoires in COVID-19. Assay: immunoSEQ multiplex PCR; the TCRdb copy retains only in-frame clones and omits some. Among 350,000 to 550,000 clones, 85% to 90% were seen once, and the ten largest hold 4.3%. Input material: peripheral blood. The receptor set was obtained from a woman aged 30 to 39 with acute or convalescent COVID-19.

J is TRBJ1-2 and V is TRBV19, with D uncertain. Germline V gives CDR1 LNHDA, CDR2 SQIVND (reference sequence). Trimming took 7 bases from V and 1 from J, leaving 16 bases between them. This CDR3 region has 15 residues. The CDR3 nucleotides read TGTGCCAGTACCCCAAGGAGGCACCATAACTATGGCTACACCTTC. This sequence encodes CASTPRRHHNYGYTF.

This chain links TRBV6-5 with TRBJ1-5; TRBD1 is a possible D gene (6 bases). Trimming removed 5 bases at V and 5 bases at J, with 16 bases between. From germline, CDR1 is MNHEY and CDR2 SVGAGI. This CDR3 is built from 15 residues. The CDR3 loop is CASSPMGTPHQPQHF. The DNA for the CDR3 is TGTGCCAGCAGTCCCATGGGGACACCTCATCAGCCCCAGCATTTT.

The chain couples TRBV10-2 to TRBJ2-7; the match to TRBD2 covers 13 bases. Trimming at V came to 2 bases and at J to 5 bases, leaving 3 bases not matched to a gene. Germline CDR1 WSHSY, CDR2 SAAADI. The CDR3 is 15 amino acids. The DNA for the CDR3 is TGCGCCAGCAGTGAGCAGGGACTAGCGGGGAACGAGCAGTACTTC. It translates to CASSEQGLAGNEQYF.

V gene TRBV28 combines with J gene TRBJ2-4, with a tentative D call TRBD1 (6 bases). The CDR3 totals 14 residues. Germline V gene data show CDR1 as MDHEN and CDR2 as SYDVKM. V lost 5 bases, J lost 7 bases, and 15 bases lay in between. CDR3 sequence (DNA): TGTGCCAGCAGTCCTGGGACATCCCTGAACATTCAGTACTTC. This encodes CASSPGTSLNIQYF. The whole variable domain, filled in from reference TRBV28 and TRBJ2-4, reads DVKVTQSSRYLVKRTGEKVFLECVQDMDHENMFWYRQDPGLGLRLIYFSYDVKMKEKGDIPEGYSVSREKKERFSLILESASTNQTSMYLCASSPGTSLNIQYFGAGTRLSVL.

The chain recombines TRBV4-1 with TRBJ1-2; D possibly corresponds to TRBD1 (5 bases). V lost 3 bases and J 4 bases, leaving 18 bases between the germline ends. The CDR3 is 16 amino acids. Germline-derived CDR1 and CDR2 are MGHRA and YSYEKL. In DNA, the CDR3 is TGCGCCAGCAGCCAGCAAGAAGAGGAGACAGTCTATGGCTACACCTTC. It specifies CASSQQEEETVYGYTF.

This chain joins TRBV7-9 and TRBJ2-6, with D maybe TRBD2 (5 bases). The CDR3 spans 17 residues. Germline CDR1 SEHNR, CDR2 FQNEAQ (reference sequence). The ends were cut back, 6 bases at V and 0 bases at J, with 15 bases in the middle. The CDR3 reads CASREGGSFSGANVLTF. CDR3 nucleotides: TGTGCCAGCAGAGAGGGTGGTAGCTTCTCTGGGGCCAACGTCCTGACTTTC.

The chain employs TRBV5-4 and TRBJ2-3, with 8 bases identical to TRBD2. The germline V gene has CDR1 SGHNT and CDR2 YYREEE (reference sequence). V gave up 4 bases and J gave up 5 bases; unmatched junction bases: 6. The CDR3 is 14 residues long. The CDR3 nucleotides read TGTGCCAGCAGCCCGGGGGGGCCAAGAGATACGCAGTATTTT. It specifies CASSPGGPRDTQYF.

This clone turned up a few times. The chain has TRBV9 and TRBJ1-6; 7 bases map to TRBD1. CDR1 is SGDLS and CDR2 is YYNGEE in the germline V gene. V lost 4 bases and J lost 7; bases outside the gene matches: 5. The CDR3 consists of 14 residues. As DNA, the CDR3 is TGTGCCAGCAGCAGACAGGGCGAGAATTCACCCCTCCACTTT. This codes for CASSRQGENSPLHF. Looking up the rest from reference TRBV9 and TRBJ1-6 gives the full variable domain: DSGVTQTPKHLITATGQRVTLRCSPRSGDLSVYWYQQSLDQGLQFLIQYYNGEERAKGNILERFSAQQFPDLHSELNLSSLELGDSALYFCASSRQGENSPLHFGNGTRLTVT.